The 15 T cell receptor beta chains reported below all come from one sample, sequenced in a study of blood T cell repertoires in COVID-19. Generated by immunoSEQ multiplex PCR, the TCRdb table keeps only in-frame clones and is missing some. The sample carries roughly 140,000 clones, roughly three quarters recorded once. The specimen was peripheral blood. The receptors shown here come from a woman aged 55-70 years with acute or convalescent COVID-19.

About this clone itself: Other DNA sequences in this sample translate to the same CDR3. The chain combines TRBV19 with TRBJ1-1; possibly TRBD1 for D (6 bases). Trimming left V 5 bases short and J 1 base short, with 8 bases between. The CDR3 is 13 amino acids. Germline V gives CDR1 LNHDA, CDR2 SQIVND (reference sequence). CDR3 protein: CASSSTGNTEAFF. The CDR3 bases are TGTGCCAGTAGTTCGACAGGGAACACTGAAGCTTTCTTT.

The J gene is TRBJ2-7, the V gene TRBV27, with 10 bases aligning to TRBD2. The V segment lost 6 bases and the J segment 3 bases; nucleotides outside the gene matches: 17. This CDR3 has 18 residues. CDR1 is MNHEY and CDR2 is SMNVEV in the germline V gene (reference sequence). The CDR3 region has the DNA TGTGCCAGCAGCTATGTGGCTAGCGGGAGAGGGAACGTCTACGAGCAGTACTTC. The encoded protein is CASSYVASGRGNVYEQYF.

This CDR3 is CASSLTGRESRQPQHF. CDR3 nucleotide sequence: TGTGCCAGCAGTTTAACGGGCAGGGAAAGCCGCCAGCCCCAGCATTTT. This rearrangement joins TRBV27 to TRBJ1-5, with a tentative D call TRBD1 (5 bases). The CDR3 contains 16 residues. Germline CDR1 is MNHEY and CDR2 is SMNVEV (reference sequence). V was pared by 2 bases and J by 7 bases, with 18 bases between.

The V and J genes are TRBV30 and TRBJ2-5; a weak D match, TRBD1 (6 bases). V lost 8 bases, J lost 5 bases, and 24 bases lay in between. The CDR3 has 15 amino acids. Germline values: CDR1 GTSNPN, CDR2 SVGIG (reference sequence). CDR3 in DNA: TGTGCCCAACAAGACAGAACAGGGATAGGGGAGACCCAGTACTTC. The encoded protein is CAQQDRTGIGETQYF.

V and J are TRBV10-3 and TRBJ2-7, with D perhaps matching TRBD1 (5 bases). CDR3 length: 14 residues. Trimming removed 6 bases at V and 0 bases at J, with 12 bases between. Germline CDR1 is ENHRY and CDR2 is SYGVKD. The CDR3 DNA is TGTGCCATCAGCAGGGTGACCTCCTCCTACGAGCAGTACTTC. It is translated as CAISRVTSSYEQYF.

Only one count was recorded for this clone. The chain carries TRBV18 and TRBJ1-2; D is perhaps TRBD1 (5 bases). The CDR3 extends over 15 amino acids. Germline-derived CDR1 and CDR2 are KGHSH and LQKENI. Trimming removed 1 base from V and 4 bases from J, with 13 bases in between. The CDR3 nucleotides read TGTGCCAGCTCACCACGTATTACAGGTTCCTATGGCTACACCTTC. Its protein is CASSPRITGSYGYTF. Supplemented by reference TRBV18 and TRBJ1-2, the full variable domain reads NAGVMQNPRHLVRRRGQEARLRCSPMKGHSHVYWYRQLPEEGLKFMVYLQKENIIDESGMPKERFSAEFPKEGPSILRIQQVVRGDSAAYFCASSPRITGSYGYTFGSGTRLTVV.

V usage is TRBV6-4 and J usage is TRBJ2-7; D is uncertain. There are 13 residues in the CDR3. Germline V CDR1 and CDR2: MRHNA, SNTAGT. Trimming removed 6 bases from V and 6 bases from J, with 15 bases in between. The CDR3 here is CASSPEPGVEQYF. The CDR3 DNA reads TGTGCCAGCAGCCCAGAGCCGGGTGTCGAGCAGTACTTC.

The chain is built from TRBV9 and TRBJ2-7, with a possible D match to TRBD1 (5 bases). The V and J ends lost 7 bases and 3 bases respectively, with 17 bases between them. The V gene's germline CDR1 is SGDLS and CDR2 YYNGEE. This CDR3 spans 14 amino acids. The CDR3 DNA follows: TGTGCCAGCGCTATGGGGCAGCTAGGCTACGAGCAGTACTTC. It yields the protein CASAMGQLGYEQYF. The entire variable domain, with the rest obtained from reference TRBV9 and TRBJ2-7, is as follows: DSGVTQTPKHLITATGQRVTLRCSPRSGDLSVYWYQQSLDQGLQFLIQYYNGEERAKGNILERFSAQQFPDLHSELNLSSLELGDSALYFCASAMGQLGYEQYFGPGTRLTVT.

The chain uses TRBV7-3 and TRBJ1-1, with D uncertain. Germline CDR1 SGHTA, CDR2 FQGTGA. This CDR3 has 13 residues. Trimming stripped 1 base from V and 4 bases from J, with 7 bases between. The CDR3 nucleotides are TGTGCCAGCAGCTTAAGAGGGATCACTGAAGCTTTCTTT. This translates into CASSLRGITEAFF. The full variable domain, with the rest looked up from reference TRBV7-3 and TRBJ1-1, is GAGVSQTPSNKVTEKGKYVELRCDPISGHTALYWYRQSLGQGPEFLIYFQGTGAADDSGLPNDRFFAVRPEGSVSTLKIQRTERGDSAVYLCASSLRGITEAFFGQGTRLTVV.

This chain joins TRBV28 and TRBJ2-3; 7 bases line up with TRBD2. Trimming cost V 5 bases and J 3 bases; bases outside gene matches: 5. The CDR3 length is 14 residues. In germline, CDR1 is MDHEN, CDR2 SYDVKM. For the CDR3, the DNA is TGTGCCAGCAGTCCGCGGGGGAGGACAGATACGCAGTATTTT. It encodes CASSPRGRTDTQYF.

This chain links TRBV11-2 with TRBJ2-3, with a weak D call TRBD1 (5 bases). V dropped 1 base and J dropped 2 bases, with 13 bases sitting between them. CDR1 SGHAT and CDR2 FQNNGV come from the germline V gene. This CDR3 is 16 amino acids long. CDR3 sequence: CASSLGVGRFTDTQYF. CDR3 nucleotide sequence: TGTGCCAGCAGCTTAGGAGTGGGGCGGTTCACAGATACGCAGTATTTT.

This clone was observed a handful of times. The chain couples TRBV4-1 to TRBJ2-7; weak D call: TRBD2 (5 bases). The CDR3 extends over 16 amino acids. Germline V gene data show CDR1 as MGHRA and CDR2 as YSYEKL. Trimming stripped 2 bases from V and 2 bases from J, with 16 bases between. The CDR3, as DNA: TGCGCCAGCAGCCAAAACTTCGGAGGCCAGACCTACGAGCAGTACTTC. Encoded protein: CASSQNFGGQTYEQYF.

This chain joins TRBV19 and TRBJ2-1; 8 bases fit TRBD2. CDR3 length equals 13 residues. In germline, CDR1 is LNHDA, CDR2 SQIVND (reference sequence). V dropped 9 bases and J dropped 8; count of bases not matched to a gene: 9. The CDR3 sequence is CASTRGGMYEQFF. The CDR3 DNA follows: TGTGCCAGCACCCGGGGGGGGATGTATGAGCAGTTCTTC.

The CDR3, as DNA: TGTGCCAGCAGCCTCCGGACTAGCGGGATAGGGGCAACAACAGAGACCCAGTACTTC. Encoded protein: CASSLRTSGIGATTETQYF. The genes are TRBV7-9 and TRBJ2-5; 12 bases align to TRBD2. Trimming took 5 bases from V and 4 from J; bases not matched to a gene: 17. The CDR3 runs to 19 residues. Germline values: CDR1 SEHNR, CDR2 FQNEAQ (reference sequence).

This chain uses TRBV30 with TRBJ1-2, with 8 bases that match TRBD1. V lost 1 base, J lost 4 bases, and 11 bases stayed unmatched. CDR3 length: 16 amino acids. From germline, CDR1 is GTSNPN and CDR2 SVGIG (reference sequence). The CDR3 region has the DNA TGTGCCTGGAGTGATAAACAAGCAGGGGGCCTCTATGGCTACACCTTC. Protein sequence: CAWSDKQAGGLYGYTF.